What follows are 3 T cell receptor beta chains derived from one specimen sequenced in a study of shared clonotypes between healthy human individuals. Measured with immunoSEQ multiplex PCR; TCRdb has only the in-frame clones, and not every one. The table shows 2 million to 2.5 million clones, with approximately 93% occurring only once. Material for sequencing was naive CD4+ T cells from PBMCs. Documented subset: CD45RA+ positively selected. These receptors came from a man between 18 and 35 years old in good health. Some clones in this sample may be carry-over from other donors' samples.

For this clone: This same CDR3 is encoded by further DNA sequences in the sample. V gene TRBV18 combines with J gene TRBJ2-3; D not resolved. This CDR3 comprises 14 residues. Germline V gene sequence: CDR1 KGHSH, CDR2 LQKENI. Trimming stripped 1 base from V and 0 bases from J, with 5 bases between. For the CDR3, the DNA is TGTGCCAGCTCACCACTAGACAGCACAGATACGCAGTATTTT. It encodes CASSPLDSTDTQYF.

Comments on this clone: This same CDR3 is encoded by further DNA sequences in the sample. The chain links TRBV28 to TRBJ1-3, with D maybe TRBD1 (5 bases). The CDR3 runs to 15 residues. V was cut by 6 bases and J by 4 bases, with 16 bases left in between. The germline gives CDR1 MDHEN, CDR2 SYDVKM. In DNA, the CDR3 is TGTGCCAGCAGCCTGGGCGGGGCACGGGGAAACACCATATATTTT. Translating gives CASSLGGARGNTIYF.

V and J are TRBV30 and TRBJ2-7, with a tentative D call TRBD1 (5 bases). V was pared by 0 bases and J by 2 bases, with 11 bases between. Germline values: CDR1 GTSNPN, CDR2 SVGIG (reference sequence). The CDR3 has 14 residues. The CDR3 spells CAWSVFRATYEQYF. The CDR3, as DNA: TGTGCCTGGAGTGTATTCAGGGCAACCTACGAGCAGTACTTC.